The entry that follows covers one T cell receptor (beta chain) sequence. This sample stems from a study of shared clonotypes between healthy human individuals. Germline V gene lookup returns CDR1 SGHVS and CDR2 FNYEAQ. V shed 5 bases and J shed 0 bases, with 17 bases lying between them. The CDR3 runs to 17 residues. Profiled with immunoSEQ multiplex PCR; TCRdb holds only in-frame clones, not every one. There are over 2 million clones in the sample; 85% to 95% occur only once, and 0.3% to 0.4% lies in the top ten. The sample taken for sequencing was naive CD4+ T cells from PBMCs. The subset: CD45RA+ positively selected. This clonotype was obtained from a man aged 18 to 30 in good health. Some clones in this sample may be carry-over from other donors' samples. The chain links TRBV7-6 to TRBJ1-5; the D is unclear. The CDR3 DNA sequence: TGTGCCAGCAGCATTAGCGCCCAGTTGGGTAGCAATCAGCCCCAGCATTTT. Translated: CASSISAQLGSNQPQHF.